These T cell receptor beta chains were read from a single sample in a study of cytomegalovirus exposure and HLA in healthy donors. Assay: immunoSEQ multiplex PCR; the TCRdb copy retains only in-frame clones and omits some. The sample shows about 69,000 clones, less than 75% of them seen only once. Sequenced sample: PBMCs. The origin of the receptors is a young woman in good health and CMV-seronegative. The CDR3 runs from the conserved cysteine through the conserved F or W. Fields, in order: D gene, clone size, V gene, J gene, CDR3 DNA, CDR3 protein. D genes are given only for firm matches. Part of the rows lack a size; the others show once, few, many or a class for expanded clones.

>-|once|TRBV28|TRBJ2-7
TGTGCCAGCAGTCCAACGGGACAAGTCTACGAGCAGTACTTC
CASSPTGQVYEQYF
>-|few|TRBV19|TRBJ1-1
TGTGCCAGTAGACGGGAGATAAAGGAAGCTTTCTTT
CASRREIKEAFF
>TRBD1|-|TRBV11-3|TRBJ2-7
TGTGCCAGCAGCCCGGGACAGGGGGACGAGCAGTACTTC
CASSPGQGDEQYF
>TRBD2|-|TRBV10-3|TRBJ2-7
TGTGCCATCAGTGAGGCCGGGGGAGTGGGGGGGGAGCAGTACTTC
CAISEAGGVGGEQYF
>TRBD2|-|TRBV10-2|TRBJ2-3
TGCGCCAGCAGTGAGTCGAAGGGTCCCCTAGCGGGGACTAGCACAGATACGCAGTATTTT
CASSESKGPLAGTSTDTQYF
>TRBD1|-|TRBV5-6|TRBJ1-5
TGTGCCAGCAGCTTAATGAAAGACAGGGGGCACGGGCAGCCCCAGCATTTT
CASSLMKDRGHGQPQHF
>TRBD1|few|TRBV4-1|TRBJ2-1
TGCGCCAGCAGCCAAGGGGGACAGGGCTACAATGAGCAGTTCTTC
CASSQGGQGYNEQFF
>TRBD1|-|TRBV10-3|TRBJ2-5
TGTGCCATCAGTACAGGGGGAGAGACCCAGTACTTC
CAISTGGETQYF
>-|-|TRBV7-2|TRBJ1-4
TGTGCCAGCAGCTTATTCGGAGGGGCGCAAGAAAAACTGTTTTTT
CASSLFGGAQEKLFF
>-|-|TRBV6-5|TRBJ1-6
TGTGCCAGCAGTTACTCGACGCGGGGGCGTTCACCCCTCCACTTT
CASSYSTRGRSPLHF
>-|-|TRBV7-9|TRBJ1-3
TGTGCCAGCAGCTCCTATGGACGGGACTCTGGAAACACCATATATTTT
CASSSYGRDSGNTIYF
>TRBD1|-|TRBV5-4|TRBJ1-6
TGTGCCAGCAGCCACGACAGGGGAGTATATTCACCCCTCCACTTT
CASSHDRGVYSPLHF
>TRBD1|-|TRBV7-8|TRBJ2-5
TGTGCCAGCAGCCCCGGGACAGGGGGCGGGGAGACCCAGTACTTC
CASSPGTGGGETQYF
>TRBD1|-|TRBV2|TRBJ2-7
TGTGCCAGCAGTGCACAGGGGGCGATAGTGTCGGACGAGCAGTACTTC
CASSAQGAIVSDEQYF
>-|-|TRBV30|TRBJ2-7
TGTGCCTGGAGTCGGGGCTACGAGCAGTACTTC
CAWSRGYEQYF
>-|-|TRBV7-3|TRBJ2-5
TGTGCCAGCAGCTCGGTCTACCAAGAGACCCAGTACTTC
CASSSVYQETQYF
>-|-|TRBV18|TRBJ2-7
TGTGCCAGCTCCCTCAATGGGCGTGGCTACGAGCAGTACTTC
CASSLNGRGYEQYF